These 25 T cell receptor beta chains share one sample of origin, sequenced in a study of beta chain features in type 1 diabetes. Reverse transcribing all isolated RNA meant expressed TCRB transcripts were sequenced. The table came from immunoSEQ multiplex PCR; TCRdb's copy has only in-frame clones and leaves some out. The data contain hundreds of thousands of clones, around 13% of them singletons. Sequenced sample: naive CD4+ T cells from blood. The source of these receptors is a man aged 25-45 years in good health.

This clone appeared many times. The V and J genes are TRBV14 and TRBJ2-1; weak D call: TRBD2 (5 bases). This CDR3 comprises 16 residues. Per the germline V gene, CDR1 is SGHDN and CDR2 is FVKESK. Trimming took off 1 base at V and 3 bases at J, with 13 bases between the two ends. The CDR3 DNA sequence: TGTGCCAGCAGCCAAGCCCGATCGAGCGGCTACAATGAGCAGTTCTTC. Translated, it gives CASSQARSSGYNEQFF.

Only a few counts were recorded for this clone. The chain is built from TRBV29-1 and TRBJ1-2; D ambiguous. This CDR3 comprises 12 residues. CDR1 is SQVTM, CDR2 ANQGSEA, per germline. V lost 7 bases, J lost 4 bases, and 13 bases lay in between. CDR3 loop: CSGALGSYGYTF. As DNA, the CDR3 is TGCAGCGGTGCCTTGGGGTCCTATGGCTACACCTTC.

This clone has a handful of counts. The rearrangement joins TRBV20-1 to TRBJ1-1; D unclear. The V gene lost 3 bases and the J gene lost 6 bases, with 8 bases spanning the gap. The CDR3 is made up of 11 amino acids. Germline CDR1 reads DFQATT; CDR2 reads SNEGSKA (reference sequence). The CDR3 loop is CSASDQSEAFF. CDR3 sequence (DNA): TGCAGTGCTAGTGACCAGTCTGAAGCTTTCTTT.

The CDR3: CASSTIAGATDTQYF. CDR3 in DNA: TGTGCCAGCAGTACGATAGCGGGGGCAACAGATACGCAGTATTTT. The genes are TRBV6-6 and TRBJ2-3, with 9 bases aligning to TRBD2. V shed 5 bases and J 3 bases; nucleotides not matched to a gene: 6. The CDR3 runs 15 residues. CDR1 and CDR2 from the germline V gene are MNHNY and SVGAGI (reference sequence).

The chain links TRBV21-1 to TRBJ2-5; TRBD2 is the table's D call and was not checked against the DNA. TRBV21-1 is deemed a pseudogene. The CDR3 runs to 15 residues. In nucleotides, the CDR3 is TGTGCCAGCAGCAATGGGCGGGCTAACCAAGAGACCCAGTACTTC. This encodes CASSNGRANQETQYF.

This clone has just a few counts. The chain carries TRBV5-4 and TRBJ2-2; possible D gene TRBD1, 5 bases. The CDR3 has 15 residues. Germline CDR1 SGHNT, CDR2 YYREEE (reference sequence). Trimming removed 3 bases at V and 0 bases at J, with 9 bases between. CDR3 DNA sequence: TGTGCCAGCAGCTCAGACAGCCCGAACACCGGGGAGCTGTTTTTT. Amino acid sequence: CASSSDSPNTGELFF.

This sequence joins TRBV7-2 and TRBJ1-5, with 8 bases lining up with TRBD1. CDR3 length: 16 residues. CDR1 is SGHTA, CDR2 FQGNSA, per germline. Trimming removed 4 bases from V and 3 bases from J; junction bases left unmatched: 8. CDR3 residues: CASSSFGTGVNQPQHF. The CDR3 DNA reads TGTGCCAGCAGCTCCTTTGGGACAGGAGTCAATCAGCCCCAGCATTTT.

V usage is TRBV7-2 and J usage is TRBJ2-3; D unclear. The CDR3 sequence is 15 residues long. V was shortened by 5 bases and J by 0 bases, with 12 bases between the two germline ends. CDR1 is SGHTA and CDR2 is FQGNSA in the germline V gene. The CDR3 here is CASSPQFGSTDTQYF. The CDR3 DNA is TGTGCCAGCAGCCCGCAATTTGGGAGCACAGATACGCAGTATTTT.

This clone occurred a few times. V gene TRBV7-9 combines with J gene TRBJ1-1; D is uncertain. The CDR3 is 14 amino acids. Germline CDR1 is SEHNR and CDR2 is FQNEAQ (reference sequence). V was trimmed by 3 bases and J by 6 bases, leaving 14 bases between them. In DNA, the CDR3 is TGTGCCAGCAGCTTTCGGGGAGAAAGGGCTGAAGCTTTCTTT. This encodes CASSFRGERAEAFF.

This clone has only a few counts. This chain connects TRBV7-9 to TRBJ1-1, with D perhaps TRBD1 (6 bases). Germline V gives CDR1 SEHNR, CDR2 FQNEAQ (reference sequence). The CDR3 loop spans 13 amino acids. Trimming removed 4 bases at V and 8 bases at J, with 14 bases between. CDR3 region: CASSSHRGGEAFF. In DNA, the CDR3 is TGTGCCAGCAGCTCACACCGAGGGGGAGAAGCTTTCTTT.

Only a few counts were recorded for this clone. The chain's CDR3 is CASRQGWANEKLFF. CDR3 bases: TGTGCCAGCAGGCAGGGGTGGGCTAATGAAAAACTGTTTTTT. This chain links TRBV6-5 with TRBJ1-4; maybe TRBD1 (6 bases). The germline gives CDR1 MNHEY, CDR2 SVGAGI. The CDR3 covers 14 residues. The V end lost 6 bases, the J end lost 3 bases, and 11 bases lay between the germline ends.

The genes are TRBV7-2 and TRBJ2-7; D is possibly TRBD1 or TRBD2 (5 bases each). V gave up 6 bases and J gave up 4 bases, with 10 bases separating them. The germline V gene has CDR1 SGHTA and CDR2 FQGNSA. The CDR3 has 12 amino acids. The CDR3, as DNA: TGTGCCAGCAGTGGGACGGAGTACGAGCAGTACTTC. Protein sequence: CASSGTEYEQYF.

This clone was seen a few times. The chain couples TRBV7-9 to TRBJ2-2; no firm D call. This CDR3 has 13 amino acids. CDR1 is SEHNR and CDR2 is FQNEAQ in the germline V gene (reference sequence). Between the trimmed V and J ends, which lost 2 bases and 6 bases, there was a span of 7 bases. DNA for the CDR3: TGTGCCAGCAGCTTAAGTAGGTCCGGGGAGCTGTTTTTT. It translates to CASSLSRSGELFF.

This rearrangement joins TRBV4-3 to TRBJ2-3; TRBD2 agrees at 7 bases. CDR1 LGHNA and CDR2 YSLEER come from the germline V gene. Trimming removed 1 base from V and 4 bases from J; junction bases left unmatched: 8. This CDR3 region has 16 residues. CDR3 sequence: CASSQGRGGGADTQYF. In nucleotides, the CDR3 is TGCGCCAGCAGCCAAGGGCGAGGCGGGGGAGCAGATACGCAGTATTTT.

The table lists this clone with a few counts. The rearrangement uses TRBV29-1 and TRBJ2-7; a possible D gene is TRBD1 (8 bases). The CDR3 has 15 residues. The V end lost 6 bases, the J end lost 3 bases, and 21 bases lay between the germline ends. CDR1 SQVTM and CDR2 ANQGSEA come from the germline V gene. CDR3 residues: CSVGRPGQDGYEQYF. The DNA for the CDR3 is TGCAGCGTCGGGAGGCCGGGACAGGATGGCTACGAGCAGTACTTC.

This clone was counted between two and nine times. The chain joins TRBV7-6 to TRBJ1-5; TRBD1 matches at 7 bases. The CDR3 loop spans 17 amino acids. Trimming removed 4 bases from V and 1 base from J; junction bases left unmatched: 10. Germline V CDR1 and CDR2: SGHVS, FNYEAQ. CDR3 nucleotides: TGTGCCAGCAGCTCCCAAGCGGGACAGATGAGCAATCAGCCCCAGCATTTT. This sequence encodes CASSSQAGQMSNQPQHF.

This chain uses TRBV11-2 with TRBJ2-3; D possibly corresponds to TRBD1 (6 bases). The ends were cut back, 3 bases at V and 0 bases at J, with 7 bases in the middle. This CDR3 is 14 amino acids long. Per germline, CDR1 SGHAT and CDR2 FQNNGV. In nucleotides, the CDR3 is TGTGCCAGCAGCTTGGACAGTAGCACAGATACGCAGTATTTT. It codes for CASSLDSSTDTQYF. The whole variable domain, remainder taken from reference TRBV11-2 and TRBJ2-3, is EAGVAQSPRYKIIEKRQSVAFWCNPISGHATLYWYQQILGQGPKLLIQFQNNGVVDDSQLPKDRFSAERLKGVDSTLKIQPAKLEDSAVYLCASSLDSSTDTQYFGPGTRLTVL.

A few counts support this clone. V gene TRBV10-3 combines with J gene TRBJ2-5; D possibly corresponds to TRBD2 (5 bases). The CDR3 has 14 amino acids. Trimming took 2 bases from V and 2 from J, leaving 9 bases between them. The germline V gene has CDR1 ENHRY and CDR2 SYGVKD. The CDR3: CAISEGGSQETQYF. CDR3 DNA sequence: TGTGCCATCAGTGAGGGAGGTAGTCAAGAGACCCAGTACTTC.

The chain combines TRBV29-1 with TRBJ1-5; TRBD1 is a possible D gene (6 bases). The ends were cut back, 6 bases at V and 5 bases at J, with 14 bases in the middle. From germline, CDR1 is SQVTM and CDR2 ANQGSEA. The CDR3 has 13 amino acids. The CDR3 loop reads CSVEQGRDQPQHF. CDR3 sequence (DNA): TGCAGCGTGGAACAGGGTAGGGATCAGCCCCAGCATTTT.

V is TRBV5-1 and J is TRBJ2-3; no clear D. V was trimmed by 2 bases and J by 2 bases, leaving 18 bases between them. CDR1 is SGHRS, CDR2 YFSETQ, per germline. The CDR3 runs 17 residues. The CDR3 sequence: CASSFLTITAPTDTQYF. CDR3 DNA: TGCGCCAGCAGCTTCTTAACAATTACAGCGCCCACAGATACGCAGTATTTT. The whole variable domain, filled in from reference TRBV5-1 and TRBJ2-3, reads KAGVTQTPRYLIKTRGQQVTLSCSPISGHRSVSWYQQTPGQGLQFLFEYFSETQRNKGNFPGRFSGRQFSNSRSEMNVSTLELGDSALYLCASSFLTITAPTDTQYFGPGTRLTVL.

The J gene is TRBJ1-1, the V gene TRBV30, with D possibly being TRBD1 (5 bases). The germline gives CDR1 GTSNPN, CDR2 SVGIG (reference sequence). Trimming took off 4 bases at V and 5 bases at J, with 14 bases between the two ends. This CDR3 is built from 13 residues. The CDR3 DNA sequence: TGTGCCTGGATTAACAGCGGGGGAACTGAAGCTTTCTTT. Its translation: CAWINSGGTEAFF.

Of note for this clone: Within the sample, other DNA sequences also encode this same CDR3. V gene TRBV20-1 combines with J gene TRBJ1-2, with D possibly TRBD1 on 5 matching bases. Germline CDR1 reads DFQATT; CDR2 reads SNEGSKA (reference sequence). This CDR3 contains 11 residues. V gave up 5 bases and J gave up 4 bases, with 8 bases separating them. CDR3 nucleotides: TGCAGTGCTGACAGAGGCTATGGCTACACCTTC. Protein sequence: CSADRGYGYTF.

V and J are TRBV11-2 and TRBJ2-3; possible D gene TRBD2, 5 bases. Germline V lookup: CDR1 SGHAT, CDR2 FQNNGV. The CDR3 consists of 14 residues. The V end was cut by 5 bases, the J end by 5 bases, with 14 bases between. The CDR3 loop is CASSQWRSGDTQYF. CDR3 in DNA: TGTGCCAGCAGCCAATGGAGGTCCGGAGATACGCAGTATTTT.

This clone was counted only a few times. V and J are TRBV7-2 and TRBJ2-2; D not resolved. The length of the CDR3 is 13 residues. Trimming removed 1 base at V and 9 bases at J, with 9 bases between. Germline lookup yields CDR1 SGHTA and CDR2 FQGNSA. The CDR3 reads CASSLDRNRELFF. The DNA of the CDR3 is TGTGCCAGCAGCTTAGATAGGAACCGGGAGCTGTTTTTT.

In this sample, this clone turned up a few times. The chain has TRBV10-3 and TRBJ2-1; TRBD2 aligns across 12 bases. V lost 6 bases to trimming and J lost 8 bases; unmatched junction nucleotides: 23. The CDR3 length is 20 residues. Germline CDR1 is ENHRY and CDR2 is SYGVKD. CDR3 bases: TGTGCCATCAGCCCTTCGACTAGCGGGAGCCTTCGATCCTCTGTGGATGAGCAGTTCTTC. It translates to CAISPSTSGSLRSSVDEQFF.